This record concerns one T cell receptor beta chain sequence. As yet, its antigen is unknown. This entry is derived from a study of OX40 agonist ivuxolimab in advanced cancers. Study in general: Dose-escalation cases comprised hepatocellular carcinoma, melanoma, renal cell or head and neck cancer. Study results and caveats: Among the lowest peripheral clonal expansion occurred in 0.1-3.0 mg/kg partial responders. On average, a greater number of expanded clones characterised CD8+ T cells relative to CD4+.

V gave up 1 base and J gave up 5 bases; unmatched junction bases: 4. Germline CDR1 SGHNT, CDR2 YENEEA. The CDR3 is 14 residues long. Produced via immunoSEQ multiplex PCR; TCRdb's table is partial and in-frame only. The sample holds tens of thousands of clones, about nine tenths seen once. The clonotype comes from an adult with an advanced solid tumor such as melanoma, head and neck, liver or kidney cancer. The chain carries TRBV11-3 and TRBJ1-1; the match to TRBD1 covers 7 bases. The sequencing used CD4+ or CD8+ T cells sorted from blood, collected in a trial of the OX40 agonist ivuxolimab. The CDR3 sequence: CASSLGGGATEAFF. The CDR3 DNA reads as TGTGCCAGCAGCTTAGGAGGGGGCGCGACTGAAGCTTTCTTT.